This T cell receptor (beta chain) was documented in a study of blood T cell repertoires in COVID-19. Original processing methods: Researchers report that nucleated cell counts were estimated from reference gene primer amplification. Some clones are missing from TCRdb's copy, which holds only in-frame ones; the method was immunoSEQ multiplex PCR. V and J calls plus clone size are reproduced from that table; the DNA served to infer D and trimming. The sample carries over 200,000 clones, 91% recorded once. Germline V gene lookup returns CDR1 SGHRS and CDR2 YFSETQ. This CDR3 has 16 residues. V dropped 4 bases and J dropped 0; count of bases not matched to a gene: 6. Seattle's cohort entered during active infection and was followed longitudinally.

The TCR sequence derives from a person aged 18-29 years with COVID-19, enrolled during active disease. Sample: peripheral blood. V usage is TRBV5-1 and J usage is TRBJ2-7; 11 positions agree with TRBD2. The CDR3 protein is CASSPQTSGVSYEQYF. CDR3 in DNA: TGCGCCAGCAGCCCCCAGACTAGCGGGGTCTCCTACGAGCAGTACTTC.